This TCR beta chain originates from a study of CD8 T cells in ankylosing spondylitis. TCRdb redid the calling of the 5' RACE reads with MiXCR, one entry per CDR3 protein. The table has about 130,000 distinct CDR3 sequences, approximately 10% seen once; the top ten hold 3.5% to 5%. This clonotype was recorded many times. Sequencing was performed on blood, either unsorted or a sorted T cell fraction (not recorded which). The TCR originated in a female donor with ankylosing spondylitis or in good health (not recorded which).

In DNA, the CDR3 is TGTGCCAGCAGCTTGATCACCGGGGAGCTGTTTTTT. Translation gives CASSLITGELFF. This chain connects TRBV5-6 to TRBJ2-2; D uncertain. CDR1 and CDR2 (germline): SGHDT, YYEEEE. The V and J ends lost 1 base and 4 bases respectively, with 2 bases between them. CDR3 length: 12 residues.